The 15 T cell receptor beta chains in this list originate from one sample, sequenced in a study of breast tumors, draining lymph nodes, adjacent tissues. Samples came from axillary lymph nodes draining the breast cancer. MiXCR, run by TCRdb on the multiplex PCR reads, gives a single entry per CDR3 protein. Among some 170,000 distinct CDR3 sequences listed, 30% to 40% were seen once. Sample: axillary lymph node tissue. The receptors here all came from a female donor with breast cancer. Some clones in this sample may be carry-over from other donors' samples.

This clonotype was found many times. Relative to the germline gene, one junction end is altered; a read error may explain this. This CDR3 is CAVSGPPGANYGYTF. The CDR3, as DNA: TGTGCCGTCAGTGGACCCCCAGGGGCTAACTATGGCTACACCTTC. The chain has TRBV10-3 and TRBJ1-2, with D possibly matching TRBD1 (6 bases). This CDR3 comprises 15 residues. Germline V lookup: CDR1 ENHRY, CDR2 SYGVKD.

In the case of this clonotype: A much larger clone is a single base away; this may be a read error. This chain connects TRBV6-5 to TRBJ2-5, with 7 bases aligning to TRBD1. Germline values: CDR1 MNHEY, CDR2 SVGAGI. The CDR3 totals 15 residues. The CDR3 is CASSTIGTAQEAQYF. The CDR3 nucleotides read TGTGCCAGCAGTACCATCGGGACAGCTCAAGAGGCCCAGTACTTC.

The table lists this clonotype with a count of one. J is TRBJ1-2 and V is TRBV5-4; D uncertain. Trimming left V 0 bases short and J 13 bases short, with 4 bases between. This CDR3 comprises 9 residues. The germline V gene has CDR1 SGHNT and CDR2 YYREEE (reference sequence). CDR3 region: CASSLDATF. CDR3 bases: TGTGCCAGCAGCTTGGACGCCACCTTC. The entire variable domain, with the rest obtained from reference TRBV5-4 and TRBJ1-2, is as follows: ETGVTQSPTHLIKTRGQQVTLRCSSQSGHNTVSWYQQALGQGPQFIFQYYREEENGRGNFPPRFSGLQFPNYSSELNVNALELDDSALYLCASSLDATFGSGTRLTVV.

This rearrangement joins TRBV5-6 to TRBJ2-3; a weak D match, TRBD2 (7 bases). CDR3 length: 17 amino acids. Per germline, CDR1 SGHDT and CDR2 YYEEEE. V lost 4 bases to trimming and J lost 6 bases, with 24 bases between them. The DNA of the CDR3 is TGTGCCAGCAGCGGTGGGATTCCTACGGGGGGCCTTGATACGCAGTATTTT. Encoded protein: CASSGGIPTGGLDTQYF.

With regard to this clonotype: This could be a read error, since a much larger clone is one nucleotide away. The CDR3 region is CASKTSGAYNEQFF. The CDR3 DNA reads TGTGCCAGCAAAACTAGCGGAGCCTACAATGAGCAGTTCTTC. This rearrangement joins TRBV4-2 to TRBJ2-1; 8 bases agree with TRBD2. Germline V gene data show CDR1 as LGHNA and CDR2 as YNFKEQ. The CDR3 contains 14 residues. Trimming took 7 bases from V and 2 from J; bases not matched to a gene: 4.

Many counts were recorded for this clonotype. The gene calls are TRBV12-3 or TRBV12-4 and TRBJ2-2, with a possible D match to TRBD2 (5 bases). The CDR3 is made up of 15 amino acids. The V gene lost 2 bases and the J gene lost 5 bases, with 12 bases spanning the gap. The CDR3 region has the DNA TGTGCCAGCAGTTTATGGGAGAGTGCAACCGGGGAGCTGTTTTTT. Translation gives CASSLWESATGELFF.

In this sample, this clonotype turned up many times. The chain has TRBV27 and TRBJ2-7, with D perhaps assigned TRBD1 or TRBD2 (6 bases each). CDR3 length equals 14 residues. Germline V gives CDR1 MNHEY, CDR2 SMNVEV (reference sequence). Trimming took off 1 base at V and 5 bases at J, with 12 bases between the two ends. The CDR3 reads CASSLLGGSNEQYF. The DNA of the CDR3 is TGTGCCAGCAGTTTATTAGGGGGGTCTAACGAGCAGTACTTC.

This clonotype has ten or more counts. The rearrangement links TRBV2 to TRBJ2-1; D tentatively fits TRBD1 or TRBD2 (5 bases each). Trimming stripped 7 bases from V and 6 bases from J, with 13 bases between. CDR1 and CDR2 (germline): SNHLY, FYNNEI. This CDR3 contains 13 residues. The CDR3 nucleotides are TGTGCCAGCAAAACTACGGGACGCAATGAGCAGTTCTTC. Translation: CASKTTGRNEQFF.

This clonotype was seen repeatedly, ten times or more. The CDR3 protein is CASSEEAPSSYNSPLHF. The CDR3 DNA reads TGTGCCAGCAGTGAAGAAGCTCCGAGCTCCTATAATTCACCCCTCCACTTT. The V call is TRBV2, the J call TRBJ1-6; D call uncertain. The CDR3 length is 17 residues. Germline CDR1 SNHLY, CDR2 FYNNEI. V dropped 1 base and J dropped 0 bases, with 10 bases sitting between them.

This clonotype was counted at least ten times. The chain joins TRBV7-8 to TRBJ2-2, with a possible D match to TRBD2 (6 bases). The CDR3 has 15 amino acids. V lost 4 bases and J lost 4, with 13 bases in between. Per germline, CDR1 SGHVS and CDR2 FQNEAQ. The CDR3 loop is CASSSFGRGTGELFF. In nucleotides, the CDR3 is TGTGCCAGCAGCTCCTTCGGGAGAGGCACCGGGGAGCTGTTTTTT.

The sample holds one count of this clonotype. A clone one base away is much larger, so this may be a read error. This chain connects TRBV5-1 to TRBJ1-2; no reliable D call. Germline assignment: CDR1 SGHRS and CDR2 YFSETQ. CDR3 length equals 15 residues. The CDR3 DNA reads as TGCGCCAGCAGGGTTGTGGGCCTCGGGCCCTATGGCTGCACCTTC. Its translation: CASRVVGLGPYGCTF.

There are many counts of this clonotype. The chain carries TRBV7-2 and TRBJ2-7; 7 bases match TRBD1. The V and J ends lost 5 bases and 9 bases, in that order; junction bases with no gene match: 13. Germline CDR1 is SGHTA and CDR2 is FQGNSA. The CDR3 runs 14 residues. The CDR3: CASSLGQAPTRQYF. Here the CDR3 DNA reads TGTGCCAGCAGCCTCGGACAGGCGCCTACTCGGCAGTACTTC.

The genes are TRBV19 and TRBJ2-6, with 9 nucleotides matching TRBD1. The CDR3 spans 15 residues. V shed 10 bases and J 1 base; nucleotides not matched to a gene: 5. Germline V gives CDR1 LNHDA, CDR2 SQIVND (reference sequence). CDR3 sequence (DNA): TGTGCCATCTCGGACAGGGGTTCTGGGGCCAACGTCCTGACTTTC. Translation: CAISDRGSGANVLTF.

A word on this clonotype: This sequence may be a read error, since a much larger clone differs from it by one base. This chain joins TRBV19 and TRBJ2-2, with 10 bases lining up with TRBD2. The CDR3 loop spans 17 amino acids. The V gene's germline CDR1 is LNHDA and CDR2 SQIVND (reference sequence). CDR3: CASSHLSGGPSTGELSF. CDR3 nucleotide sequence: TGTGCCAGTAGTCACCTTAGCGGGGGGCCCTCCACCGGGGAGCTGTCTTTT.

This clonotype was seen ten or more times. The genes are TRBV28 and TRBJ1-2, with 10 positions matching TRBD1. With V trimmed by 5 bases and J by 7 bases, 7 bases remained unmatched. The CDR3 sequence is 14 residues long. The germline V gene encodes CDR1 MDHEN and CDR2 SYDVKM. CDR3 sequence (DNA): TGTGCCAGCAGTATGGGACAGGGGATAGGTGGCTACACCTTC. This codes for CASSMGQGIGGYTF.